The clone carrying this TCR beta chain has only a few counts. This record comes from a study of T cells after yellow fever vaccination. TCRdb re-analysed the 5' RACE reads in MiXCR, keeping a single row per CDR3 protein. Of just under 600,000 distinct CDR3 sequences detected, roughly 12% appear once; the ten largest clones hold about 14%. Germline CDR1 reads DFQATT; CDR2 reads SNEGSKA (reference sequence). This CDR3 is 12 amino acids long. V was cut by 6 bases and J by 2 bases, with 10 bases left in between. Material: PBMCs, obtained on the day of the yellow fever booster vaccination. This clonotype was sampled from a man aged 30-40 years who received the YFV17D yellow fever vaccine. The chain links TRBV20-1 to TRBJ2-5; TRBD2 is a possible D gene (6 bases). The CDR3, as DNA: TGCAGTGCCAGCGGGTCACAAGAGACCCAGTACTTC. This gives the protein CSASGSQETQYF.